These 27 T cell receptor beta chains came from one sample sequenced in a study of T cells expressing NK-cell markers. TCRdb reworked the 5' RACE reads into one entry per CDR3 protein, no DNA. The sample has about 440,000 distinct CDR3 sequences. The sample comprised blood T cells: a sorted CD56 or NKG2C T cell subset, CD4+ or CD8+ T cells, or bulk PBMC T cells (not recorded which). The receptors stem from a woman between 18 and 75 years old in good health.

V gene TRBV5-1 combines with J gene TRBJ2-5; without DNA, the TCRdb call of TRBD2 cannot be checked. CDR1 is SGHRS and CDR2 is YFSETQ in the germline V gene. The CDR3 totals 15 residues. The CDR3 is CASSLTTSGEETQYF.

The rearrangement links TRBV27 to TRBJ2-2; TCRdb's D call of TRBD1 is untestable without DNA. The CDR3 consists of 14 residues. CDR1 and CDR2 from the germline V gene are MNHEY and SMNVEV (reference sequence). CDR3: CASRGTGGTGELFF.

This rearrangement joins TRBV5-1 to TRBJ2-7. Germline-derived CDR1 and CDR2 are SGHRS and YFSETQ. The CDR3 runs 14 residues. The CDR3 is CASSLAADLYEQYF.

V gene TRBV29-1 combines with J gene TRBJ2-5; TCRdb reports TRBD2, a call that lacks DNA to check it against. Germline V gives CDR1 SQVTM, CDR2 ANQGSEA. The CDR3 is 11 amino acids. The CDR3 sequence: CSGGLGETQYF.

V and J are TRBV12-3 or TRBV12-4 and TRBJ2-1; TCRdb reports TRBD1, a call that lacks DNA to check it against. This CDR3 is built from 15 residues. The CDR3 sequence: CASSMLGAGGNEQFF.

V gene TRBV20-1 combines with J gene TRBJ2-3; with no DNA, the TCRdb D assignment of TRBD2 cannot be verified. The CDR3 has 14 amino acids. Germline V gene sequence: CDR1 DFQATT, CDR2 SNEGSKA (reference sequence). CDR3 residues: CSAHRGATTDTQYF.

This CDR3 reads CASSFGGTIAFF. The chain couples TRBV12-3 or TRBV12-4 to TRBJ1-1; the D call of TRBD1 rests on TCRdb alone, since no DNA is present to check it. The CDR3 consists of 12 residues.

The chain carries TRBV4-3 and TRBJ1-3. Looked up from germline, CDR1 is LGHNA and CDR2 is YSLEER. The length of the CDR3 is 15 residues. The CDR3 loop reads CASSQERFSGNTIYF.

This sequence joins TRBV5-1 and TRBJ2-3; TCRdb's D gene call, TRBD1, goes unchecked for lack of DNA. CDR3 length equals 12 residues. In germline, CDR1 is SGHRS, CDR2 YFSETQ. CDR3 residues: CASSPPTDTQYF.

CDR3 amino acids: CASSLVAQGLAEDNEQFF. The V call is TRBV11-2, the J call TRBJ2-1; TCRdb gives TRBD2 as the D gene, but with no DNA this cannot be confirmed. CDR3 size: 18 residues. Germline CDR1 SGHAT, CDR2 FQNNGV.

This chain joins TRBV7-6 and TRBJ2-1. The V gene's germline CDR1 is SGHVS and CDR2 FNYEAQ. This CDR3 comprises 12 residues. The CDR3 region is CASSQGGSSQFF.

The V and J genes are TRBV29-1 and TRBJ1-2; TCRdb lists TRBD1, though no DNA is available to test this call. The CDR3 totals 12 residues. CDR1 SQVTM and CDR2 ANQGSEA come from the germline V gene. The CDR3 spells CSVERTGDGYTF.

The V call is TRBV7-2, the J call TRBJ2-5; the D call of TRBD2 rests on TCRdb alone, since no DNA is present to check it. The length of the CDR3 is 14 residues. Looked up from germline, CDR1 is SGHTA and CDR2 is FQGNSA. This CDR3 is CASRPTSGQETQYF.

V usage is TRBV20-1 and J usage is TRBJ2-1; TCRdb's D call, TRBD2, is unchecked because there is no DNA. Germline V gene lookup returns CDR1 DFQATT and CDR2 SNEGSKA (reference sequence). The length of the CDR3 is 16 residues. CDR3 sequence reads: CSAEEGLAGYYNEQFF.

This rearrangement joins TRBV6-2 or TRBV6-3 to TRBJ2-1; TCRdb's D gene call, TRBD2, goes unchecked for lack of DNA. The CDR3 totals 13 residues. The germline V gene encodes CDR1 MNHEY and CDR2 SVGEGT. CDR3 protein: CASRMLAGNEQFF.

The genes are TRBV7-9 and TRBJ2-1; lacking DNA, the TRBD2 call made by TCRdb goes unchecked. This CDR3 region has 17 residues. Germline values: CDR1 SEHNR, CDR2 FQNEAQ (reference sequence). The CDR3 sequence: CASSQALEGREMNEQFF.

The rearrangement uses TRBV28 and TRBJ1-2; checking the TCRdb D call of TRBD1 is not possible without DNA. The germline gives CDR1 MDHEN, CDR2 SYDVKM. The CDR3 contains 13 residues. Here the CDR3 reads CASIQGQTVGYTF.

This chain connects TRBV5-1 to TRBJ1-3; TCRdb lists TRBD1, though no DNA is available to test this call. The CDR3 spans 15 residues. Germline V gene sequence: CDR1 SGHRS, CDR2 YFSETQ. This chain's CDR3 is CASTSTPGQGNTIYF.

The V and J genes are TRBV20-1 and TRBJ1-3. Germline loops: CDR1 DFQATT, CDR2 SNEGSKA (reference sequence). This CDR3 has 14 residues. The CDR3 loop reads CSATDSVSGNTIYF.

The chain couples TRBV12-3 or TRBV12-4 to TRBJ2-1; the TCRdb D gene call, TRBD2, has no DNA to confirm it. This CDR3 has 15 residues. CDR3 protein: CASSLFRGGYNEQFF.

The chain combines TRBV4-1 with TRBJ1-6; the D call of TRBD1 rests on TCRdb alone, since no DNA is present to check it. CDR1 MGHRA and CDR2 YSYEKL come from the germline V gene. This CDR3 has 16 residues. CDR3 residues: CASSQDARELYSPLHF.

CDR3 protein: CSARGSLQETQYF. The genes are TRBV20-1 and TRBJ2-5; TCRdb names TRBD1, which stays unverified in the absence of DNA. The V gene's germline CDR1 is DFQATT and CDR2 SNEGSKA (reference sequence). CDR3 length: 13 amino acids.

The rearrangement uses TRBV12-3 or TRBV12-4 and TRBJ1-1; TCRdb reports TRBD1, a call that lacks DNA to check it against. The CDR3 consists of 13 residues. CDR3 region: CASSSQGAPEAFF.

This chain uses TRBV18 with TRBJ2-3. This CDR3 comprises 17 residues. CDR1 is KGHSH, CDR2 LQKENI, per germline. CDR3 in amino acids: CASSPLLGSTSTDTQYF.

The chain couples TRBV5-4 to TRBJ2-7. The CDR3 is 11 residues long. The germline V gene has CDR1 SGHNT and CDR2 YYREEE (reference sequence). CDR3: CASSLMGEQYF.

The chain carries TRBV19 and TRBJ2-3; TCRdb's assignment of TRBD1 cannot be checked, as there is no DNA. Germline CDR1 is LNHDA and CDR2 is SQIVND (reference sequence). CDR3 size: 14 residues. The CDR3 region is CASRWDGSTDTQYF.

V usage is TRBV12-3 or TRBV12-4 and J usage is TRBJ1-2; TCRdb's D call of TRBD1 is untestable without DNA. The CDR3 totals 15 residues. The CDR3 is CASRDFGSPFYGYTF.